Presented here are 8 T cell receptor beta chains from one specimen sequenced in a study of neoadjuvant anti-PD-1 for oral cavity cancer (TCRdb year 2021). The library came from the immunoSEQ multiplex PCR assay. Entries here come from immuneACCESS through TCRdb and include only in-frame sequences with V and J called. Some clones fail to appear in such tables; in the studies checked, an unresolved V gene covers under half of the shortfall, and the cause of the remainder is unknown. In all, the sample holds approximately 74,000 clones, and about 80% of those were seen once. In total, the top ten clones hold over 3% of the sample. The label giving this sample's time point can be read as: before neoadjuvant nivolumab. Sample: PBMCs, taken before nivolumab (anti-PD-1) treatment. All receptors come from a person between 40 and 79 years old with oral cavity squamous cell carcinoma.

The genes are TRBV27 and TRBJ1-5, with TRBD1 matching over 8 bases. CDR3 length equals 15 residues. The V segment lost 5 bases and the J segment 1 base; nucleotides outside the gene matches: 4. CDR1 and CDR2 from the germline V gene are MNHEY and SMNVEV (reference sequence). The chain's CDR3 is CASSTRTGSNQPQHF. CDR3 nucleotides: TGTGCCAGCAGTACCCGGACAGGGAGCAATCAGCCCCAGCATTTT.

V gene TRBV6-1 combines with J gene TRBJ2-4; D is ambiguous. V was clipped by 4 bases and J by 3 bases, with 13 bases between them. The germline gives CDR1 MNHNS, CDR2 SASEGT. This CDR3 has 15 residues. CDR3 in DNA: TGTGCCAGCAGTGGGGAAACTGCCTTCAAAAACATTCAGTACTTC. Its translation is CASSGETAFKNIQYF.

J is TRBJ1-5 and V is TRBV4-1; perhaps TRBD1 as D (5 bases). Germline values: CDR1 MGHRA, CDR2 YSYEKL. This CDR3 spans 15 amino acids. V shed 0 bases and J shed 7 bases, with 13 bases lying between them. For the CDR3, the DNA is TGCGCCAGCAGCCAAGATCTCAGTAGGGGACAGCCCCAGCATTTT. It specifies CASSQDLSRGQPQHF.

This sequence joins TRBV10-3 and TRBJ2-2; weak D call: TRBD2 (7 bases). V shed 6 bases and J shed 5 bases, with 13 bases lying between them. The CDR3 runs to 14 residues. The V gene's germline CDR1 is ENHRY and CDR2 SYGVKD. The chain's CDR3 is CAIRGEGGTGELFF. The CDR3 DNA is TGTGCCATCAGGGGAGAGGGGGGGACCGGGGAGCTGTTTTTT.

The chain uses TRBV5-1 and TRBJ2-5; 9 bases are shared with TRBD2. The J segment lost 4 bases and the V segment lost 2 bases, leaving 12 bases of the junction unmatched. The length of the CDR3 is 17 residues. From germline, CDR1 is SGHRS and CDR2 YFSETQ. In nucleotides, the CDR3 is TGCGCCAGCAGCTTAGCGGGAGGAGTTCGTGTGGGAGAGACCCAGTACTTC. Encoded protein: CASSLAGGVRVGETQYF. Filled out from reference TRBV5-1 and TRBJ2-5, the complete variable domain reads KAGVTQTPRYLIKTRGQQVTLSCSPISGHRSVSWYQQTPGQGLQFLFEYFSETQRNKGNFPGRFSGRQFSNSRSEMNVSTLELGDSALYLCASSLAGGVRVGETQYFGPGTRLLVL.

V gene TRBV6-6 combines with J gene TRBJ2-1, with 9 bases aligning to TRBD2. CDR1 and CDR2 from the germline V gene are MNHNY and SVGAGI (reference sequence). The junction had 5 bases not matched to a gene; V was cut back by 4 bases and J by 7 bases. The CDR3 extends over 14 amino acids. CDR3 sequence: CASSSLAGENEQFF. The CDR3 DNA reads TGTGCCAGCAGTTCACTAGCGGGTGAAAATGAGCAGTTCTTC.

The chain couples TRBV27 to TRBJ1-2, with a possible D match to TRBD1 (6 bases). Trimming cost V 2 bases and J 8 bases, with 18 bases left between them. CDR1 MNHEY and CDR2 SMNVEV come from the germline V gene (reference sequence). The length of the CDR3 is 15 residues. CDR3 amino acids: CASSLNLGGASGYTF. The CDR3 nucleotides read TGTGCCAGCAGTTTAAACCTCGGGGGGGCCAGCGGCTACACCTTC.

The chain is built from TRBV5-1 and TRBJ2-2, with 7 bases identical to TRBD2. Germline CDR1 is SGHRS and CDR2 is YFSETQ. CDR3 size: 15 residues. J was trimmed by 5 bases and V by 3 bases; bases with no gene match: 7. Here the CDR3 reads CASSSGGTETGELFF. The CDR3 DNA follows: TGCGCCAGCAGCTCCGGGGGGACTGAGACCGGGGAGCTGTTTTTT.